This record covers a single T cell receptor (beta chain). In the study's own analysis: Reference gene primer amplification in the assay estimated nucleated cell counts. Assay used: immunoSEQ multiplex PCR; TCRdb lists only in-frame clones, some missing. That table furnishes V, J and clone size, whereas the DNA furnished D and trimming. Of 270,000 or so clones in the sample, 65% to 90% are singletons; the top ten hold roughly 2.9%. The sample originates from a study of blood T cell repertoires in COVID-19. For the study at large: Collection of acute and convalescent COVID-19 samples took place in the United States, Italy and Spain. Sources were T cells, B-cell-depleted T cells, or PBMCs; the material itself was cDNA or gDNA.

This sequence originates from a woman in her sixties with active or convalescent COVID-19. Sequencing input: peripheral blood.

The CDR3 nucleotides are TGTGCCAGCAGTTATCGAGGATCCACCTATGGCTACACCTTC. Its translation: CASSYRGSTYGYTF. The chain combines TRBV6-2 or TRBV6-3 with TRBJ1-2, with unresolved D. V gave up 3 bases and J gave up 4 bases, with 12 bases separating them. The V gene's germline CDR1 is MNHEY and CDR2 SVGEGT. The CDR3 spans 14 residues.